The source of this TCR beta chain is a study of OX40 agonist ivuxolimab in advanced cancers. Study-wide context: The costimulatory receptor OX40 (CD134) was targeted by ivuxolimab, a fully human IgG2 agonistic monoclonal antibody. Intravenous ivuxolimab was administered to patients every 2 weeks at six dose levels: 0.01, 0.1, 0.3, 1.5, 3 and 10 mg/kg. Among the 50 to 55 dose-escalation patients, some 20 had hepatocellular carcinoma, roughly 15 melanoma, 9 renal cell carcinoma and 9 head and neck cancer. In the dose-escalation cohort, roughly 80% of patients were male, and the mean age was roughly 60 years, with a range of about 23 to 90. Prior anti-PD-1, anti-PD-L1 or anti-CTLA-4 therapy was permitted, and approximately 41% of dose-escalation patients had received checkpoint inhibitors. Partial responses were achieved by three dose-escalation patients, of whom one had hepatocellular carcinoma and two had cutaneous melanoma. Peripheral TCRbeta sequencing was intended to test whether TCR sequence diversity was altered and clonal T-cell expansion was caused by ivuxolimab. The paper covers the monotherapy dose-escalation part of the phase I ivuxolimab trial, which included N ≈ 50 patients.

Comments on this clone: Its antigen specificity is not known. No base quality information exists; no much larger clone differs at one position.

Genomic DNA was isolated from the sorted cells so that the TCRbeta CDR3 region could be sequenced. The immunoSEQ Assay was used to sequence the TCRbeta CDR3 regions. Held by TCRdb, this immuneACCESS table contains in-frame sequences only and omits some clones. Under half of the omission traces to an unresolved V gene where checked; the cause of the rest is unknown. For this sample there are under 85,000 clones; 94% appear just once. The ten largest clonotypes hold approximately 9.9% of the sample. The trial excluded patients who had a history of autoimmune disease or were on systemic immunosuppression. Peripheral blood for TCR sequencing was drawn from every dose cohort at baseline, at cycle 4 day 1 and at cycle 7 day 1. The samples were taken from a phase I, first-in-human, multicenter, open-label dose-escalation trial of ivuxolimab. The trial enrolled adults with locally advanced or metastatic head and neck squamous cell, hepatocellular, melanoma or renal cell carcinoma. Before TCR sequencing, CD4+ T cells and CD8+ T cells were sorted from peripheral blood as separate populations.

The CDR3, cysteine through phenylalanine, is 18 amino acids long. CDR3 DNA is the only sequence kept; it has 54 bases, read in frame from the first base. Reading the germline V gene gives CDR1 SGHRS and CDR2 YFSETQ. Compared with germline, V lacks 5 bases and J lacks 2 bases; bases without a gene match: 19. The research as a whole found: Clonal expansion of both CD4+ and CD8+ blood T cells was observed from baseline to week 6 at doses 0.1 to 3.0 mg/kg. After ivuxolimab, CD8+ T cells had more expanded clones than CD4+ T cells on average. Low levels of normalized T-cell clonal expansion were also seen in some nonresponding patients. The antigen specificity of the peripheral T cells that underwent clonal expansion was not determined. In partial responders in the 0.1-3.0 mg/kg groups, normalized peripheral clonal expansion was found to be among the lowest, especially among CD8+ T cells.

The clonotype was recovered from an adult with an advanced solid tumor such as melanoma, head and neck, liver or kidney cancer. Sequenced here: CD4+ or CD8+ T cells sorted from blood, sampled in a trial of the OX40 agonist ivuxolimab. This receptor chain uses TRBV5-1 and TRBJ2-7; TRBD2 aligns with 7 central bases. The CDR3 here reads CASRQDPSGIVLPYEQYF. In nucleotide form, the sequence is TGCGCCAGCAGACAGGACCCTAGCGGAATTGTTCTCCCCTACGAGCAGTACTTC.